Listed below are T cell receptor beta chains from one sample, sequenced in a study of blood T cell repertoires in COVID-19. The data were produced by immunoSEQ multiplex PCR, yet TCRdb's version contains in-frame clones alone and is incomplete. The data show 70,000 or so clones, roughly 84% seen once. What was sequenced was peripheral blood. These receptors originate from a woman in her sixties with acute or convalescent COVID-19. The CDR3 runs from the conserved cysteine through the conserved F or W. The D gene is left open where the match is weak. Expanded clones are given a class, and other clones once, few, many or no size at all.

TRBD1	TRBV19	TRBJ2-5	.	TGTGCCAGCGGAGTAGGGGGCGAGGGAGAGACCCAGTACTTC	CASGVGGEGETQYF
TRBD2	TRBV25-1	TRBJ2-5	.	TGTGCCAGCAGTGACCCCCCACCGGGGGGAGAGACCCAGTACTTC	CASSDPPPGGETQYF
.	TRBV6-5	TRBJ1-6	.	TGTGCCAGCAGTTACTACCCGACACTAGAGGGTTCACCCCTCCACTTT	CASSYYPTLEGSPLHF
.	TRBV2	TRBJ1-6	medium-sized	TGTGCCAGCAGTAGCCGGGGGGGAGACAATTCACCCCTCCACTTT	CASSSRGGDNSPLHF
TRBD2	TRBV5-1	TRBJ2-3	.	TGCGCCAGCAGCTCCTCCGGGACTAGTGGAGATACGCAGTATTTT	CASSSSGTSGDTQYF
.	TRBV11-2	TRBJ2-1	.	TGTGCCAGCAGCTTGGAGAGATGGAGCTCCTACAATGAGCAGTTCTTC	CASSLERWSSYNEQFF
TRBD1	TRBV6-5	TRBJ1-2	.	TGTGCCAGCAGTCCAGGGGGCATAGGGAACTATGGCTACACCTTC	CASSPGGIGNYGYTF
.	TRBV5-1	TRBJ1-6	.	TGCGCCAGCAGCGTAGATAATTCACCCCTCCACTTT	CASSVDNSPLHF
.	TRBV5-6	TRBJ1-6	.	TGTGCCAGCAGCTTGAGGACACTTAATTCACCCCTCCACTTT	CASSLRTLNSPLHF
.	TRBV19	TRBJ1-5	.	TGTGCCAGTAGAACAGGGCCAGGACAGCCCCAGCATTTT	CASRTGPGQPQHF
TRBD1	TRBV7-3	TRBJ1-2	once	TGTGCCAGCAGCGAACAGGGGGACGATGGCTACACCTTC	CASSEQGDDGYTF
TRBD1	TRBV7-3	TRBJ1-1	.	TGTGCCAGCAGCTTAATTTTTGGGGACAGCCCGTTCTTT	CASSLIFGDSPFF
TRBD1	TRBV11-2	TRBJ1-2	.	TGTGCCAGCAGCCTGGACAGGGCCTATGGCTACACCTTC	CASSLDRAYGYTF
.	TRBV14	TRBJ1-1	.	TGTGCCAGCAGCCAAGTCAGTCTGAACACTGAAGCTTTCTTT	CASSQVSLNTEAFF
.	TRBV21-1	TRBJ2-5	.	TGTGCCAGCAGCAAGGATGACAGGGGCCAAGAGACCCAGTACTTC	CASSKDDRGQETQYF
.	TRBV19	TRBJ1-1	.	TGTGCCAGTAGGACGGACAGCCTGAACACTGAAGCTTTCTTT	CASRTDSLNTEAFF
.	TRBV20-1	TRBJ1-6	.	TGCAGCGTCAACCACTCGGGGGCCCTCCACTTT	CSVNHSGALHF
TRBD2	TRBV9	TRBJ2-3	.	TGTGCCAGCAGCGTCCAACCCGTCGGGGGGAGAGATACGCAGTATTTT	CASSVQPVGGRDTQYF
.	TRBV3-1/TRBV3-2	TRBJ1-4	.	TGTGCCAGCAGCCAAGGTGGCAACCAAAGAGAAAAACTGTTTTTT	CASSQGGNQREKLFF
.	TRBV6-5	TRBJ2-5	once	TGTGCCAGCAGCCTTCAGAGCCAGGGTCGAGAGACCCAGTACTTC	CASSLQSQGRETQYF
TRBD1	TRBV27	TRBJ2-3	.	TGTGCCAGCAGTTCACAGGGGCCAGATACGCAGTATTTT	CASSSQGPDTQYF
TRBD1	TRBV19	TRBJ1-1	.	TGTGCCAGTAGTGTACCGGGACAGGGGGCTACTGAAGCTTTCTTT	CASSVPGQGATEAFF
.	TRBV9	TRBJ2-1	.	TGTGCCAGCAGCCAGGACTGGCGGGGTGAGCAGTTCTTC	CASSQDWRGEQFF